The rows below give T cell receptor beta chains drawn from one sample of a study. Using its own MiXCR run on the multiplex PCR reads, TCRdb lists one record per CDR3 protein. The data show around 800 distinct CDR3 sequences, with about an eighth seen just once and roughly 45% held by the top ten. Sequencing input: Tregs sorted from blood. The receptors derive from a female donor with breast cancer. The CDR3 runs from the conserved cysteine through the conserved F or W. D genes are given only for firm matches. Expanded clones get a size class; other rows say once, few or many, or leave the size out.

v_call: TRBV12-3/TRBV12-4
j_call: TRBJ1-2
d_call: .
clone_size: large
cdr3_aa: CASSLYAYGYTF

v_call: TRBV12-3/TRBV12-4
j_call: TRBJ1-2
d_call: .
clone_size: medium-sized
cdr3_aa: CASSGDGRNYGYTF

v_call: TRBV12-3/TRBV12-4
j_call: TRBJ1-2
d_call: .
clone_size: many
cdr3_aa: CASSPIPNFGYTF

v_call: TRBV12-3/TRBV12-4
j_call: TRBJ1-2
d_call: .
clone_size: medium-sized
cdr3_aa: CASTTAGSRNYGYTF

v_call: TRBV12-3/TRBV12-4
j_call: TRBJ1-2
d_call: .
clone_size: many
cdr3_aa: CASSPGQQYGYTF

v_call: TRBV12-3/TRBV12-4
j_call: TRBJ1-2
d_call: .
clone_size: large
cdr3_aa: CASSLLRARGYTF

v_call: TRBV12-3/TRBV12-4
j_call: TRBJ1-2
d_call: .
clone_size: medium-sized
cdr3_aa: CASSFEGRSLCYTF

v_call: TRBV12-3/TRBV12-4
j_call: TRBJ1-2
d_call: TRBD1
clone_size: medium-sized
cdr3_aa: CASRETGIDYGYTF

v_call: TRBV12-3/TRBV12-4
j_call: TRBJ1-2
d_call: .
clone_size: large
cdr3_aa: CASSRAVGGYTF

v_call: TRBV12-3/TRBV12-4
j_call: TRBJ1-2
d_call: .
clone_size: large
cdr3_aa: CASSPRQTLYGYTF

v_call: TRBV12-3/TRBV12-4
j_call: TRBJ1-2
d_call: .
clone_size: medium-sized
cdr3_aa: CASSLSGSYGYTF

v_call: TRBV12-3/TRBV12-4
j_call: TRBJ1-2
d_call: .
clone_size: few
cdr3_aa: CASSFRDTHGYTF

v_call: TRBV12-3/TRBV12-4
j_call: TRBJ1-2
d_call: TRBD1
clone_size: few
cdr3_aa: CASSAGTGGYTF

v_call: TRBV12-3/TRBV12-4
j_call: TRBJ1-2
d_call: .
clone_size: large
cdr3_aa: CASSLGREDGYTF

v_call: TRBV12-3/TRBV12-4
j_call: TRBJ1-2
d_call: .
clone_size: large
cdr3_aa: CASSLAGSGYGYTF

v_call: TRBV12-3/TRBV12-4
j_call: TRBJ1-2
d_call: .
clone_size: large
cdr3_aa: CASSSAGYTF

v_call: TRBV12-3/TRBV12-4
j_call: TRBJ1-2
d_call: .
clone_size: few
cdr3_aa: CASSLPLGGYTF

v_call: TRBV12-3/TRBV12-4
j_call: TRBJ1-2
d_call: .
clone_size: medium-sized
cdr3_aa: CASRQGQPSHVVTNYGYTF

v_call: TRBV12-3/TRBV12-4
j_call: TRBJ1-2
d_call: .
clone_size: medium-sized
cdr3_aa: CASTKTSTNYGYTF

v_call: TRBV12-3/TRBV12-4
j_call: TRBJ1-2
d_call: TRBD1
clone_size: medium-sized
cdr3_aa: CASSATGENYGYTF

v_call: TRBV12-3/TRBV12-4
j_call: TRBJ1-2
d_call: .
clone_size: once
cdr3_aa: CASSLRNYGYTF

v_call: TRBV12-3/TRBV12-4
j_call: TRBJ1-2
d_call: TRBD1
clone_size: medium-sized
cdr3_aa: CASSFETGDGYTF

v_call: TRBV12-3/TRBV12-4
j_call: TRBJ1-2
d_call: .
clone_size: few
cdr3_aa: CASSFAGEGTNYGYTF

v_call: TRBV12-3/TRBV12-4
j_call: TRBJ1-2
d_call: .
clone_size: large
cdr3_aa: CASSPGQAYGYTF

v_call: TRBV12-3/TRBV12-4
j_call: TRBJ1-2
d_call: .
clone_size: medium-sized
cdr3_aa: CASRTWDTRGYGYTF

v_call: TRBV12-3/TRBV12-4
j_call: TRBJ1-2
d_call: .
clone_size: large
cdr3_aa: CASSLHRNPVYTF

v_call: TRBV12-3/TRBV12-4
j_call: TRBJ1-2
d_call: .
clone_size: once
cdr3_aa: CASSSGQQYGYTF

v_call: TRBV12-3/TRBV12-4
j_call: TRBJ1-2
d_call: .
clone_size: medium-sized
cdr3_aa: CASSLSLIYGYTF

v_call: TRBV12-3/TRBV12-4
j_call: TRBJ1-2
d_call: .
clone_size: medium-sized
cdr3_aa: CASSLQDGYYGYTF

v_call: TRBV12-3/TRBV12-4
j_call: TRBJ1-2
d_call: .
clone_size: .
cdr3_aa: CASSLLGNYGYTF

v_call: TRBV12-3/TRBV12-4
j_call: TRBJ1-2
d_call: .
clone_size: few
cdr3_aa: CASSDFGRNYGYTF

v_call: TRBV12-3/TRBV12-4
j_call: TRBJ1-2
d_call: .
clone_size: medium-sized
cdr3_aa: CASTPGYGYTF

v_call: TRBV12-3/TRBV12-4
j_call: TRBJ1-2
d_call: .
clone_size: .
cdr3_aa: CASGFSNYGYTF

v_call: TRBV12-3/TRBV12-4
j_call: TRBJ1-2
d_call: .
clone_size: large
cdr3_aa: CASRRPERGYTF

v_call: TRBV12-3/TRBV12-4
j_call: TRBJ1-2
d_call: .
clone_size: medium-sized
cdr3_aa: CASSFNRVSYGYTF

v_call: TRBV12-3/TRBV12-4
j_call: TRBJ1-2
d_call: .
clone_size: medium-sized
cdr3_aa: CASSLQGDLRYTF

v_call: TRBV12-3/TRBV12-4
j_call: TRBJ1-2
d_call: TRBD1
clone_size: medium-sized
cdr3_aa: CASRPGQDYGYTF

v_call: TRBV12-3/TRBV12-4
j_call: TRBJ1-2
d_call: .
clone_size: large
cdr3_aa: CASSLTAVYGYTF

v_call: TRBV12-3/TRBV12-4
j_call: TRBJ1-2
d_call: .
clone_size: medium-sized
cdr3_aa: CASSKDGYGYTF

v_call: TRBV12-3/TRBV12-4
j_call: TRBJ1-2
d_call: .
clone_size: large
cdr3_aa: CASSVTPVRGYTF

v_call: TRBV12-3/TRBV12-4
j_call: TRBJ1-2
d_call: .
clone_size: .
cdr3_aa: CASSFVSRYGYTF

v_call: TRBV12-3/TRBV12-4
j_call: TRBJ1-2
d_call: .
clone_size: medium-sized
cdr3_aa: CASKGRGYGYTF

v_call: TRBV12-3/TRBV12-4
j_call: TRBJ1-2
d_call: .
clone_size: medium-sized
cdr3_aa: CASSLEARTGYTF

v_call: TRBV12-3/TRBV12-4
j_call: TRBJ1-2
d_call: .
clone_size: large
cdr3_aa: CASSLQGYGYTF

v_call: TRBV12-3/TRBV12-4
j_call: TRBJ1-2
d_call: .
clone_size: medium-sized
cdr3_aa: CASSLLTDGYTF

v_call: TRBV12-3/TRBV12-4
j_call: TRBJ1-2
d_call: .
clone_size: medium-sized
cdr3_aa: CASSLKDSYGYTF

v_call: TRBV12-3/TRBV12-4
j_call: TRBJ1-2
d_call: .
clone_size: .
cdr3_aa: CASAGVNYGYTF

v_call: TRBV12-3/TRBV12-4
j_call: TRBJ1-2
d_call: .
clone_size: large
cdr3_aa: CASRDSLNYGYTF

v_call: TRBV12-3/TRBV12-4
j_call: TRBJ1-2
d_call: .
clone_size: large
cdr3_aa: CASSYNRIYGYTF

v_call: TRBV12-3/TRBV12-4
j_call: TRBJ1-2
d_call: .
clone_size: .
cdr3_aa: CASSSNFGYTF

v_call: TRBV12-3/TRBV12-4
j_call: TRBJ1-2
d_call: .
clone_size: .
cdr3_aa: CASSLTGGYGYTF